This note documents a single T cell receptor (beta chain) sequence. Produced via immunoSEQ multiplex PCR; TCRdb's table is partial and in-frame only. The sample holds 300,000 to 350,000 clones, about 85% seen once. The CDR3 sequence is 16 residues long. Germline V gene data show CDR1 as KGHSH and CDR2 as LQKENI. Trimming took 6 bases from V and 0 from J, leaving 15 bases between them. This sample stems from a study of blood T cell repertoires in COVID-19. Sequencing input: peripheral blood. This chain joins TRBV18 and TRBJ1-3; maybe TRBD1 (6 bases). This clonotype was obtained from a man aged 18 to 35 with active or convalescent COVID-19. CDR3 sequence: CASSPRTAISGNTIYF. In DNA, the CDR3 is TGTGCCAGCTCCCCTAGGACAGCCATCTCTGGAAACACCATATATTTT.